The source of this T cell receptor beta chain is a study of T cell responses to AZD1222 COVID-19 vaccine. Study outcomes and limitations: Variant regions that are unmutated are reportedly the target of nearly half of spike-specific TCRs. Only 5 or 6 people who got AZD1222 tested seropositive at baseline. White British donors predominated, females outnumbered males, and clonal diversity was possibly underestimated.

With regard to this clone: Its antigen is as yet unknown.

Germline values: CDR1 LNHDA, CDR2 SQIVND (reference sequence). The V segment lost 1 base and the J segment 8 bases; nucleotides outside the gene matches: 0. The CDR3 is 14 amino acids. Assay used: immunoSEQ multiplex PCR; TCRdb lists only in-frame clones, some missing. The sample lists about 190,000 clones, roughly nine tenths occurring once. The TCR sequence derives from an adult who received the MenACWY meningococcal vaccine as a control. Sample: peripheral blood, taken 28 days after the second dose of the MenACWY control vaccine. The genes are TRBV19 and TRBJ2-1; TRBD2 matches at 12 bases. The CDR3 DNA sequence: TGTGCCAGTAGTATAGGACTAGCGGGAGATGAGCAGTTCTTC. This encodes CASSIGLAGDEQFF.